These 26 T cell receptor beta chains were all obtained from the same sample, sequenced in a study of early T cells in non-severe SARS-CoV-2 infection. TCRdb reprocessed the 5' RACE reads with MiXCR, giving one entry per CDR3 protein. The sample shows 85,000 to 90,000 distinct CDR3 sequences, about 15% of them seen only once. Sequencing was carried out using whole blood. These receptors were obtained from an adult who was a healthcare worker with PCR-confirmed SARS-CoV-2 infection or an uninfected control (not recorded which).

This chain uses TRBV18 with TRBJ2-1; 8 positions match TRBD2. The V and J ends lost 1 base and 3 bases, in that order; junction bases with no gene match: 2. CDR1 and CDR2 (germline): KGHSH, LQKENI. The CDR3 length is 15 residues. The CDR3 is CASSPRTSGYNEQFF. The CDR3, as DNA: TGTGCCAGCTCACCACGCACTAGCGGCTACAATGAGCAGTTCTTC.

This clonotype was seen only a few times. The chain combines TRBV29-1 with TRBJ1-2; TRBD1 might be the D (6 bases). Between the trimmed V and J ends, which lost 6 bases and 4 bases, there was a span of 15 bases. The germline CDR1 and CDR2 sequences are SQVTM and ANQGSEA. The CDR3 has 13 amino acids. The CDR3 reads CSVSLDSIYGYTF. The CDR3 DNA reads as TGCAGCGTGTCCCTGGACAGCATCTATGGCTACACCTTC.

This clonotype was detected a few times. This chain links TRBV12-3 or TRBV12-4 with TRBJ1-1; no definite D call. The V and J ends lost 6 bases and 8 bases respectively, with 10 bases between them. This CDR3 spans 11 amino acids. Written as DNA, the CDR3 is TGTGCCAGCAGAGAGAACCGGGAAGCTTTCTTT. It encodes CASRENREAFF.

This clonotype occurred a few times. The genes are TRBV5-8 and TRBJ1-5; D remains ambiguous. The V and J ends lost 4 bases and 4 bases respectively, with 12 bases between them. The CDR3 spans 14 residues. Per the germline V gene, CDR1 is SGHTS and CDR2 is YDEGEE. The chain's CDR3 is CASSPGLGNQPQHF. DNA for the CDR3: TGTGCCAGCAGCCCCGGACTGGGAAATCAGCCCCAGCATTTT.

The rearrangement joins TRBV5-4 to TRBJ1-1; TRBD1 matches at 7 bases. Trimming removed 3 bases from V and 9 bases from J; junction bases left unmatched: 5. The CDR3 loop spans 12 amino acids. Per the germline V gene, CDR1 is SGHNT and CDR2 is YYREEE (reference sequence). CDR3 sequence: CASSSGQKKAFF. The DNA of the CDR3 is TGTGCCAGCAGCTCGGGACAGAAGAAAGCTTTCTTT.

This clonotype was found a few times. The chain employs TRBV7-9 and TRBJ2-7; D is unresolved. CDR3 size: 22 residues. From germline, CDR1 is SEHNR and CDR2 FQNEAQ (reference sequence). V was clipped by 6 bases and J by 4 bases, with 40 bases between them. CDR3 coding DNA: TGTGCCAGCAGGGAAGGTCCCCAAGGCCGAGATATAAAGGTTCTCGGGTTTTACGAGCAGTACGTC. Residues: CASREGPQGRDIKVLGFYEQYV.

The chain is built from TRBV15 and TRBJ2-3, with D tentatively TRBD1 (6 bases). Between the trimmed V and J ends, which lost 7 bases and 0 bases, there was a span of 11 bases. The germline CDR1 and CDR2 sequences are LNHNV and YYDKDF (reference sequence). CDR3 length: 14 amino acids. The CDR3 spells CATIAQGSTDTQYF. CDR3 nucleotide sequence: TGTGCCACCATCGCACAGGGTAGCACAGATACGCAGTATTTT.

The V call is TRBV6-5, the J call TRBJ2-1; 9 positions agree with TRBD1. The CDR3 has 15 residues. Germline V gives CDR1 MNHEY, CDR2 SVGAGI. J was trimmed by 5 bases and V by 5 bases; bases with no gene match: 7. The CDR3 here is CASSSDRGIHNEQFF. CDR3 sequence (DNA): TGTGCCAGCAGTAGCGACAGGGGGATTCACAATGAGCAGTTCTTC.

This chain connects TRBV3-1 to TRBJ2-5; 13 nucleotides agree with TRBD2. The germline gives CDR1 LGHDT, CDR2 YNNKEL (reference sequence). The CDR3 consists of 15 residues. J gave up 6 bases and V 4 bases, and 5 bases lay outside the gene matches. Here the CDR3 reads CASSLGLAGVKTQYF. Written as DNA, the CDR3 is TGTGCCAGCAGCCTCGGACTAGCGGGGGTAAAGACCCAGTACTTC.

The chain carries TRBV24-1 and TRBJ2-3; TRBD1 or TRBD2 may be the D gene (5 bases each). The V end was cut by 7 bases, the J end by 2 bases, with 9 bases between. The germline V gene encodes CDR1 KGHDR and CDR2 SFDVKD. CDR3 size: 13 residues. For the CDR3, the DNA is TGTGCCACCAGCCGGGACGCCACAGATACGCAGTATTTT. Translated, it gives CATSRDATDTQYF.

The gene calls are TRBV7-3 and TRBJ2-1, with TRBD1 matching over 9 bases. Germline loops: CDR1 SGHTA, CDR2 FQGTGA. Trimming at V came to 4 bases and at J to 4 bases, leaving 2 bases not matched to a gene. This CDR3 comprises 14 residues. The CDR3 DNA follows: TGTGCCAGCAGCTCGGACAGGGGATACAATGAGCAGTTCTTC. It yields the protein CASSSDRGYNEQFF.

This clonotype occurred a few times. This sequence joins TRBV20-1 and TRBJ2-5; 7 bases are a match to TRBD2. This CDR3 spans 14 amino acids. The V and J ends lost 5 bases and 3 bases, in that order; junction bases with no gene match: 9. The germline gives CDR1 DFQATT, CDR2 SNEGSKA (reference sequence). CDR3 DNA: TGCAGTGCTCAAGGACTAGAAACCAAAGAGACCCAGTACTTC. It encodes CSAQGLETKETQYF.

This clonotype showed up just a few times. This rearrangement joins TRBV20-1 to TRBJ1-2, with D uncertain. CDR1 is DFQATT and CDR2 is SNEGSKA in the germline V gene (reference sequence). The CDR3 is 12 amino acids. V was pared by 1 base and J by 7 bases, with 10 bases between. In DNA, the CDR3 is TGCAGTGCTAGAGCTGGGTTGCGTGGCTACACCTTC. Amino acid sequence: CSARAGLRGYTF.

The chain combines TRBV29-1 with TRBJ2-5; 13 positions match TRBD2. The CDR3 contains 21 residues. Germline CDR1 is SQVTM and CDR2 is ANQGSEA. Losses at the gene ends were 1 base for V and 5 bases for J; bases not matched to a gene: 22. Here the CDR3 reads CSVEGRLAGGWYTHPGETQYF. CDR3 in DNA: TGCAGCGTTGAAGGCCGACTAGCGGGGGGCTGGTACACCCACCCGGGGGAGACCCAGTACTTC.

Ten or more counts support this clonotype. J is TRBJ2-3 and V is TRBV5-1; 7 nucleotides agree with TRBD1. Unmatched junction bases numbered 3, after V lost 0 bases and J lost 2 bases. This CDR3 region has 15 residues. Germline CDR1 SGHRS, CDR2 YFSETQ. CDR3 coding DNA: TGCGCCAGCAGCTTGGGACAGGGTAACACAGATACGCAGTATTTT. Its translation: CASSLGQGNTDTQYF.

This sequence joins TRBV30 and TRBJ2-6, with no clear D. V was trimmed by 3 bases and J by 4 bases, leaving 4 bases between them. Germline V gene sequence: CDR1 GTSNPN, CDR2 SVGIG (reference sequence). This CDR3 is 12 amino acids long. The CDR3 here is CAWSSGANVLTF. Written as DNA, the CDR3 is TGTGCCTGGAGCTCAGGGGCCAACGTCCTGACTTTC.

The rearrangement links TRBV28 to TRBJ2-3, with 15 positions matching TRBD2. V was pared by 8 bases and J by 2 bases, with 14 bases of the junction left unmatched. The CDR3 covers 19 residues. CDR1 and CDR2 from the germline V gene are MDHEN and SYDVKM. DNA of the CDR3: TGTGCCAGCGGAAGCGCCCCAGGACTAGCGGGGGGGTACACAGATACGCAGTATTTT. Amino acids: CASGSAPGLAGGYTDTQYF.

The chain joins TRBV6-2 or TRBV6-3 to TRBJ1-2; D gene unclear. Between the trimmed V and J ends, which lost 8 bases and 10 bases, there was a span of 8 bases. The CDR3 has 9 amino acids. CDR1 is MNHEY and CDR2 is SVGEGT in the germline V gene. The CDR3 DNA reads TGTGCCAGCGGATATCTCTACACCTTC. The encoded protein is CASGYLYTF.

This sequence joins TRBV2 and TRBJ1-1; 11 bases align to TRBD1. The CDR3 sequence is 15 residues long. Germline CDR1 SNHLY, CDR2 FYNNEI. Losses at the gene ends were 7 bases for V and 4 bases for J; bases not matched to a gene: 8. CDR3 in amino acids: CASTPPDRGPTEAFF. The CDR3 region has the DNA TGTGCCAGCACCCCACCGGACAGGGGGCCCACTGAAGCTTTCTTT.

This clonotype was counted a few times. The rearrangement links TRBV18 to TRBJ1-4; unclear D gene. This CDR3 region has 14 residues. Trimming cost V 4 bases and J 4 bases, with 10 bases left between them. Germline V gives CDR1 KGHSH, CDR2 LQKENI. The CDR3 region has the DNA TGTGCCAGCTCACTCCGGGCTTATAATGAAAAACTGTTTTTT. Translated: CASSLRAYNEKLFF. Combining the CDR3 with reference TRBV18 and TRBJ1-4 gives the whole variable domain NAGVMQNPRHLVRRRGQEARLRCSPMKGHSHVYWYRQLPEEGLKFMVYLQKENIIDESGMPKERFSAEFPKEGPSILRIQQVVRGDSAAYFCASSLRAYNEKLFFGSGTQLSVL.

This clonotype was seen more than once but under ten times. The rearrangement joins TRBV9 to TRBJ2-2; D unclear. Germline V gene data show CDR1 as SGDLS and CDR2 as YYNGEE. CDR3 length: 16 residues. V was shortened by 5 bases and J by 0 bases, with 14 bases between the two germline ends. The CDR3 DNA sequence: TGTGCCAGCAGTGAGGACGGCTTCGCGAACACCGGGGAGCTGTTTTTT. It specifies CASSEDGFANTGELFF.

This clonotype has only a few counts. The chain joins TRBV6-1 to TRBJ1-5, with D unclear. The CDR3 is 16 amino acids. Germline values: CDR1 MNHNS, CDR2 SASEGT. Trimming stripped 2 bases from V and 6 bases from J, with 17 bases between. The CDR3 here is CASSESWLRQFQPQHF. The CDR3 DNA reads TGTGCCAGCAGTGAAAGTTGGCTCCGTCAATTTCAGCCCCAGCATTTT.

V usage is TRBV7-7 and J usage is TRBJ2-3; D is uncertain. Germline V gene lookup returns CDR1 SSHAT and CDR2 FNYEAQ (reference sequence). The V and J ends lost 0 bases and 6 bases respectively, with 7 bases between them. The length of the CDR3 is 13 residues. CDR3 DNA sequence: TGTGCCAGCAGCTTAGCCCTGTCCGATACGCAGTATTTT. Protein sequence: CASSLALSDTQYF.

This chain connects TRBV12-3 or TRBV12-4 to TRBJ1-1; D remains unclear. Trimming pared 5 bases from V and 1 base from J, leaving 8 bases between. This CDR3 has 13 amino acids. CDR3 amino acids: CASSPAANTEAFF. The CDR3 DNA follows: TGTGCCAGCAGTCCGGCGGCGAACACTGAAGCTTTCTTT.

This clonotype was seen just once. V usage is TRBV6-2 or TRBV6-3 and J usage is TRBJ2-3; D not certain. The germline V and J ends were trimmed by 4 bases and 3 bases, with 17 bases remaining between them. CDR1 is MNHEY and CDR2 is SVGEGT in the germline V gene. The CDR3 spans 16 residues. This CDR3 reads CASSSSVWRSTDTQYF. The CDR3 DNA reads as TGTGCCAGCAGTTCCTCCGTTTGGCGTTCGACAGATACGCAGTATTTT.

The chain is built from TRBV18 and TRBJ1-5; the D gene is possibly TRBD1 (5 bases). Germline lookup yields CDR1 KGHSH and CDR2 LQKENI. Trimming left V 1 base short and J 0 bases short, with 13 bases between. CDR3 length: 17 residues. CDR3 in amino acids: CASSPLQERLSNQPQHF. Here the CDR3 DNA reads TGTGCCAGCTCACCACTACAGGAGCGACTTAGCAATCAGCCCCAGCATTTT. Drawing the rest from reference TRBV18 and TRBJ1-5, the complete variable domain is NAGVMQNPRHLVRRRGQEARLRCSPMKGHSHVYWYRQLPEEGLKFMVYLQKENIIDESGMPKERFSAEFPKEGPSILRIQQVVRGDSAAYFCASSPLQERLSNQPQHFGDGTRLSIL.